The 25 T cell receptor beta chains given below trace back to one sample, sequenced in a study of tumor T cells in aggressive B-cell lymphoma. Only in-frame clones appear in the TCRdb table, and some are missing; sequencing was by immunoSEQ multiplex PCR. Of some 11,000 clones in the sample, about 90% were seen once. The sample comprised tumor tissue. The receptor set was obtained from an adult with diffuse large B cell lymphoma.

The rearrangement uses TRBV11-3 and TRBJ1-1, with 7 bases that match TRBD1. CDR3 length: 14 amino acids. The trim removed 5 bases at V and 2 bases at J, leaving 5 bases unmatched. Germline V lookup: CDR1 SGHNT, CDR2 YENEEA. CDR3 amino acids: CASSPGQANTEAFF. DNA for the CDR3: TGTGCCAGCAGCCCAGGACAGGCCAACACTGAAGCTTTCTTT.

This sequence joins TRBV28 and TRBJ2-3; no clear D gene. Germline V gene lookup returns CDR1 MDHEN and CDR2 SYDVKM. This CDR3 contains 13 residues. Between the trimmed V and J ends, which lost 6 bases and 0 bases, there was a span of 7 bases. CDR3 sequence (DNA): TGTGCCAGCAGAGCAGGTAGCACAGATACGCAGTATTTT. Amino acid sequence: CASRAGSTDTQYF.

This chain joins TRBV9 and TRBJ1-1; TRBD1 aligns across 7 bases. The CDR3 is 15 amino acids. The V segment lost 1 base and the J segment 4 bases; nucleotides outside the gene matches: 7. Germline V CDR1 and CDR2: SGDLS, YYNGEE. The CDR3 DNA is TGTGCCAGCAGCGTACTGGCAGGGGGGAGCACTGAAGCTTTCTTT. It codes for CASSVLAGGSTEAFF.

The rearrangement links TRBV23-1 to TRBJ2-7, with D possibly TRBD1 on 6 matching bases. TRBV23-1 is given ORF status, its function remaining uncertain. This CDR3 has 14 amino acids. Deletions cut 2 bases from V and 0 bases from J, with 8 bases between. CDR3 sequence reads: CASSQGTLSYEQYF. The CDR3 coding sequence is TGCGCCAGCAGTCAAGGGACACTCTCCTACGAGCAGTACTTC.

This chain connects TRBV6-5 to TRBJ1-1, with 8 positions matching TRBD1. Germline V gives CDR1 MNHEY, CDR2 SVGAGI. V trimming: 4 bases; J trimming: 11 bases; junction bases outside the gene matches: 6. This CDR3 spans 12 amino acids. CDR3 nucleotides: TGTGCCAGCAGTTCAGGGGGCTGGCGCGCTTTCTTT. This translates into CASSSGGWRAFF.

Written as DNA, the CDR3 is TGCGCCAGCAGCTACACCGTTAGCGGGGGGAGCTCCTACGAGCAGTACTTC. This encodes CASSYTVSGGSSYEQYF. The chain employs TRBV5-1 and TRBJ2-7; 10 nucleotides align to TRBD2. V shed 3 bases and J 0 bases; nucleotides not matched to a gene: 9. CDR3 length equals 17 residues. Looked up from germline, CDR1 is SGHRS and CDR2 is YFSETQ.

The chain couples TRBV18 to TRBJ2-3; 9 bases match TRBD1. V was clipped by 3 bases and J by 2 bases; unmatched bases: 3. The CDR3 extends over 15 amino acids. Germline lookup yields CDR1 KGHSH and CDR2 LQKENI. The CDR3 DNA is TGTGCCAGCTCACCCACAGGGGGCCACACAGATACGCAGTATTTT. This translates into CASSPTGGHTDTQYF.

The chain's CDR3 is CASSLLLAGITGELFF. The CDR3 DNA reads as TGTGCCAGCAGCTTATTACTAGCGGGCATAACCGGGGAGCTGTTTTTT. The V call is TRBV7-2, the J call TRBJ2-2, with TRBD2 matching over 9 bases. The germline CDR1 and CDR2 sequences are SGHTA and FQGNSA. The CDR3 has 16 residues. The V gene end was trimmed by 2 bases and the J gene end by 5 bases; junction bases not matched to a gene: 6.

The V and J genes are TRBV19 and TRBJ2-1; 7 nucleotides align to TRBD1. V trimming: 1 base; J trimming: 3 bases; junction bases outside the gene matches: 3. Per germline, CDR1 LNHDA and CDR2 SQIVND (reference sequence). The CDR3 totals 15 residues. The CDR3 DNA reads as TGTGCCAGTAGTATAGGACAGGGATTCTACAATGAGCAGTTCTTC. Translating gives CASSIGQGFYNEQFF. The full variable domain, rest sourced from reference TRBV19 and TRBJ2-1, is DGGITQSPKYLFRKEGQNVTLSCEQNLNHDAMYWYRQDPGQGLRLIYYSQIVNDFQKGDIAEGYSVSREKKESFPLTVTSAQKNPTAFYLCASSIGQGFYNEQFFGPGTRLTVL.

This rearrangement joins TRBV19 to TRBJ2-1, with 7 bases fitting TRBD2. The CDR3 runs to 13 residues. Trimming removed 2 bases from V and 10 bases from J; junction bases left unmatched: 5. Germline V gene lookup returns CDR1 LNHDA and CDR2 SQIVND (reference sequence). CDR3 residues: CASSIYEAGEQFF. The CDR3 coding sequence is TGTGCCAGTAGTATATACGAAGCGGGAGAGCAGTTCTTC.

The chain carries TRBV11-3 and TRBJ2-7; 10 bases fit TRBD2. From germline, CDR1 is SGHNT and CDR2 YENEEA. The trim removed 5 bases at V and 5 bases at J, leaving 6 bases unmatched. CDR3 length: 14 amino acids. CDR3 bases: TGTGCCAGCAGCCCTCTAGCGGGAGAGGACGAGCAGTACTTC. Its translation is CASSPLAGEDEQYF.

J is TRBJ1-3 and V is TRBV12-5, with unresolved D. With 3 bases removed from V and 1 base from J, the gap between germline ends came to 7 bases. This CDR3 contains 14 residues. Germline CDR1 is LGHNT and CDR2 is FRNRAP. Written as DNA, the CDR3 is TGTGCTAGTGGTTTTACGGGGTCTGGAAACACCATATATTTT. Amino acids: CASGFTGSGNTIYF.

The chain is built from TRBV30 and TRBJ1-1; D uncertain. V gave up 4 bases and J gave up 1 base, with 10 bases separating them. Germline V gene data show CDR1 as GTSNPN and CDR2 as SVGIG (reference sequence). This CDR3 is built from 13 residues. The CDR3, as DNA: TGTGCCTGGACCTGGCGGAGGAACACTGAAGCTTTCTTT. Residues: CAWTWRRNTEAFF.

With regard to this clone: The sample carries other DNA sequences with the same CDR3. This rearrangement joins TRBV25-1 to TRBJ2-5; no firm D call. CDR3 length equals 12 residues. With 7 bases removed from V and 7 bases from J, the gap between germline ends came to 13 bases. Germline CDR1 is MGHDK and CDR2 is SYGVNS. Here the CDR3 DNA reads TGTGCCAGCAATAACTACGAAGGGACCCAGTACTTC. As protein: CASNNYEGTQYF. Variable domain in full (rest from reference TRBV25-1 and TRBJ2-5): EADIYQTPRYLVIGTGKKITLECSQTMGHDKMYWYQQDPGMELHLIHYSYGVNSTEKGDLSSESTVSRIRTEHFPLTLESARPSHTSQYLCASNNYEGTQYFGPGTRLLVL.

The gene calls are TRBV10-3 and TRBJ2-7, with TRBD2 matching over 8 bases. CDR1 is ENHRY and CDR2 is SYGVKD in the germline V gene. The trim removed 5 bases at V and 5 bases at J, leaving 8 bases unmatched. The CDR3 is 14 residues long. As DNA, the CDR3 is TGTGCCATCAGTCGGGGGGGCGGGGAAAACGAGCAGTACTTC. This codes for CAISRGGGENEQYF.

A single count supports this clone. This chain connects TRBV6-4 to TRBJ2-1; 9 bases map to TRBD2. The CDR3 is 16 residues long. Germline V CDR1 and CDR2: MRHNA, SNTAGT. V was clipped by 2 bases and J by 5 bases; unmatched bases: 7. CDR3 residues: CASSDQAGGPHNEQFF. The CDR3 DNA sequence: TGTGCCAGCAGTGACCAGGCGGGAGGGCCCCACAATGAGCAGTTCTTC.

V and J are TRBV11-1 and TRBJ2-3; 11 bases align to TRBD2. Germline CDR1 is SGHAT and CDR2 is FQDESV (reference sequence). The ends lost 1 base at V and 5 bases at J; junction bases unmatched: 11. The CDR3 spans 18 residues. The CDR3 DNA sequence: TGTGCCAGCAGCTTAGAGCCCCCGACTAGCGGGACGGGAGATACGCAGTATTTT. The encoded protein is CASSLEPPTSGTGDTQYF.

Here the CDR3 DNA reads TGCGCCAGCACGGCAGGGTACAATTCACCCCTCCACTTT. The encoded protein is CASTAGYNSPLHF. The V gene is TRBV10-1, the J gene TRBJ1-6, with a tentative D call TRBD1 (5 bases). From germline, CDR1 is WNHNN and CDR2 SYGVQD (reference sequence). V was pared by 7 bases and J by 7 bases, with 11 bases between. The CDR3 loop spans 13 amino acids.

This sequence joins TRBV5-1 and TRBJ2-2; no clear D. Germline V gives CDR1 SGHRS, CDR2 YFSETQ. CDR3 length: 13 residues. The V gene lost 0 bases and the J gene lost 4 bases, with 4 bases spanning the gap. The CDR3 DNA sequence: TGCGCCAGCAGCTTGGACGGCACCGGGGAGCTGTTTTTT. Its protein product is CASSLDGTGELFF.

The gene calls are TRBV13 and TRBJ2-7; 9 nucleotides line up with TRBD2. Losses at the gene ends were 4 bases for V and 2 bases for J; bases not matched to a gene: 12. Germline CDR1 and CDR2: PRHDT and FYEKMQ (reference sequence). The CDR3 sequence is 17 residues long. CDR3 protein: CASSWKMTSGNPYEQYF. Written as DNA, the CDR3 is TGTGCCAGCAGCTGGAAGATGACTAGCGGAAATCCCTACGAGCAGTACTTC.

The V and J genes are TRBV11-2 and TRBJ1-1; 7 bases are a match to TRBD1. V trimming: 1 base; J trimming: 3 bases; junction bases outside the gene matches: 8. Germline V gene data show CDR1 as SGHAT and CDR2 as FQNNGV. The CDR3 covers 16 residues. The CDR3 coding sequence is TGTGCCAGCAGCTTAGCGGCAGGGGGGTTGGACACTGAAGCTTTCTTT. Its translation is CASSLAAGGLDTEAFF.

J is TRBJ2-1 and V is TRBV29-1; D perhaps matches TRBD1 (5 bases). The V gene's germline CDR1 is SQVTM and CDR2 ANQGSEA. Between the trimmed V and J ends, which lost 5 bases and 10 bases, there was a span of 24 bases. The CDR3 consists of 15 residues. Written as DNA, the CDR3 is TGCAGCGTTTTAGAGGCAGACAGCTCATTAAGAGAGCAGTTCTTC. Its translation is CSVLEADSSLREQFF.

This chain links TRBV7-9 with TRBJ1-4; D is perhaps TRBD1 (5 bases). Trimming removed 8 bases from V and 0 bases from J, with 19 bases in between. CDR3 length: 17 amino acids. Germline CDR1 reads SEHNR; CDR2 reads FQNEAQ (reference sequence). The CDR3 here is CASSPGLNFATNEKLFF. CDR3 nucleotides: TGTGCCAGCTCCCCGGGACTGAATTTTGCAACTAATGAAAAACTGTTTTTT.

The chain combines TRBV7-9 with TRBJ1-1, with a possible D match to TRBD1 (6 bases). The CDR3 spans 14 residues. V shed 4 bases and J shed 0 bases, with 9 bases lying between them. CDR1 and CDR2 (germline): SEHNR, FQNEAQ (reference sequence). The CDR3 region is CASSSTGLNTEAFF. The CDR3 bases are TGTGCCAGCAGCTCCACAGGGTTGAACACTGAAGCTTTCTTT.

The V call is TRBV2, the J call TRBJ1-6; 10 bases line up with TRBD1. Germline V gene sequence: CDR1 SNHLY, CDR2 FYNNEI. V shed 11 bases and J 7 bases; nucleotides not matched to a gene: 8. The CDR3 has 14 amino acids. CDR3 amino acids: CACHRDRGNSPLHF. CDR3 DNA: TGTGCCTGTCACCGGGACAGGGGCAATTCACCCCTCCACTTT.